This T cell receptor beta chain originates from a study of shared clonotypes between healthy human individuals. The repertoire was sequenced with immunoSEQ multiplex PCR; TCRdb's copy has only in-frame clones and lacks some. There are 730,000 or so clones in the sample; approximately 75% occur only once, and 1.5% to 2% lies in the top ten. In this sample, this clone turned up a few times. Germline V gene sequence: CDR1 SGHTA, CDR2 FQGNSA. V lost 6 bases and J 3 bases, leaving 11 bases between the germline ends. The CDR3 loop spans 13 amino acids. The chain couples TRBV7-2 to TRBJ1-1; TRBD1 is a possible D gene (5 bases). The source is a woman in her 30s in good health. The source material was memory CD4+ T cells sorted from blood. Subset defined: CD45RA-negative fraction. The CDR3 DNA is TGTGCCAGCAGGCGACAGAGGGACACTGAAGCTTTCTTT. This codes for CASRRQRDTEAFF.